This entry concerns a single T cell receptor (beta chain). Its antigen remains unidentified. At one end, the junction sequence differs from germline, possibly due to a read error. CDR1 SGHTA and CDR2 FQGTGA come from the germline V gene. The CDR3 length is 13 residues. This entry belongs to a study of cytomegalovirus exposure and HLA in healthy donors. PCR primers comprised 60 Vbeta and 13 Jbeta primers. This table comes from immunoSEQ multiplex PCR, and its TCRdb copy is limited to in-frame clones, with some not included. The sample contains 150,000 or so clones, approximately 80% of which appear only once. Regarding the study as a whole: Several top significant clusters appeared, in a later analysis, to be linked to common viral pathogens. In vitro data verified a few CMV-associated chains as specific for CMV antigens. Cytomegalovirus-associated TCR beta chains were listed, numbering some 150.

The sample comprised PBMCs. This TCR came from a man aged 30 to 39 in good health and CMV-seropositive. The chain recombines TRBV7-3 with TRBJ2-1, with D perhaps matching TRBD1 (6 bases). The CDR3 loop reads CVSSFTGYNEQFF. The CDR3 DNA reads TGTGTCAGCAGCTTCACAGGGTACAATGAGCAGTTCTTC.